This TCR beta chain originates from a study of blood T cell repertoires in COVID-19. Study background: The study drew acute and convalescent COVID-19 samples from the United States, Italy and Spain. PBMCs, B-cell-depleted T cells, or T cells provided the cDNA or gDNA that made up the material.

Original handling: Researchers report that nucleated cell counts were estimated from reference gene primer amplification. Assay: immunoSEQ multiplex PCR; the TCRdb copy retains only in-frame clones and omits some. V and J calls and clone size are those listed in that table; D and trimming were worked out from the DNA. The table lists 75,000 to 100,000 clones, around nine tenths of them singletons. V lost 2 bases and J 5 bases, leaving 18 bases between the germline ends. In germline, CDR1 is SGHAT, CDR2 FQDESV (reference sequence). The CDR3 loop spans 16 amino acids. Sequenced sample: peripheral blood. J is TRBJ1-1 and V is TRBV11-1; D is ambiguous. The sequence was collected from a human donor in a cohort sampled during active COVID-19. This CDR3 reads CASSLPKLGHLTEAFF. CDR3 sequence (DNA): TGTGCCAGCAGCTTACCGAAGTTGGGCCATCTGACTGAAGCTTTCTTT.